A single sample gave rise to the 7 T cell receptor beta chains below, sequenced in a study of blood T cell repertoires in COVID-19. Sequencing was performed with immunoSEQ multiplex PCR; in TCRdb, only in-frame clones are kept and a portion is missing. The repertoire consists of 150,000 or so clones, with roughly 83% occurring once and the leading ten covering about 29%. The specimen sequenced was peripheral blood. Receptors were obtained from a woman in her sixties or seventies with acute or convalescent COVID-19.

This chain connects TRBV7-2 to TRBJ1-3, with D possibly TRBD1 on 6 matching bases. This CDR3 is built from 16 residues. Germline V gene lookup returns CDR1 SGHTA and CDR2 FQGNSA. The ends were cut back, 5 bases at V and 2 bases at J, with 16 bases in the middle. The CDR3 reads CASSQIQGLTGNTIYF. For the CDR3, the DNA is TGTGCCAGCAGCCAAATCCAGGGGCTAACTGGAAACACCATATATTTT.

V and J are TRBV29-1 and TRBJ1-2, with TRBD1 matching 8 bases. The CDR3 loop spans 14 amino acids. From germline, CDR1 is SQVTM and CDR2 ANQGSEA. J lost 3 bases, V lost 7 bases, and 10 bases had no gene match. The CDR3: CSGYRQGTDYGYTF. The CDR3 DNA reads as TGCAGCGGTTACCGACAGGGGACGGACTATGGCTACACCTTC.

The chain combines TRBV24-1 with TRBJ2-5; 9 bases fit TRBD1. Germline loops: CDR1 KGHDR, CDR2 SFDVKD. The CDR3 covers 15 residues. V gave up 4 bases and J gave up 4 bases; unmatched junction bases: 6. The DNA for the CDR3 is TGTGCCACCAGTGAAGCCGGGACAGGGAGAGAGACCCAGTACTTC. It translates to CATSEAGTGRETQYF.

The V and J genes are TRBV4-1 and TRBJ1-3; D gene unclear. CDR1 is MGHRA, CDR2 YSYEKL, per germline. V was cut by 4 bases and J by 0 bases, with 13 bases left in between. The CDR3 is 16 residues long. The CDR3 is CASSRQFGSSGNTIYF. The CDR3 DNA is TGCGCCAGCAGCCGTCAGTTCGGGAGCTCTGGAAACACCATATATTTT.

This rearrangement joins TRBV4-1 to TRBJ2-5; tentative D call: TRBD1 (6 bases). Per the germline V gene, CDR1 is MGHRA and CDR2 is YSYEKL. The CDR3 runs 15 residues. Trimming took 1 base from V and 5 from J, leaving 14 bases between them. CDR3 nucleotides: TGCGCCAGCAGCCAAGGTCAGGGGCGGGTGGAGACCCAGTACTTC. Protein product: CASSQGQGRVETQYF.

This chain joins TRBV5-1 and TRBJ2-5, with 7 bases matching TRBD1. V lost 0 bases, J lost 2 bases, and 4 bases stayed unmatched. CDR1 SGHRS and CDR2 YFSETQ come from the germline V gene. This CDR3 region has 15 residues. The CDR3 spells CASSLEAGGQETQYF. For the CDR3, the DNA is TGCGCCAGCAGCTTGGAGGCAGGGGGTCAAGAGACCCAGTACTTC.

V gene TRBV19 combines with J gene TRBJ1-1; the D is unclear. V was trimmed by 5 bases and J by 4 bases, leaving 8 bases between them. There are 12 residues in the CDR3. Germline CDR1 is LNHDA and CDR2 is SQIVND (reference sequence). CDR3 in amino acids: CASSRQGTEAFF. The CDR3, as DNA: TGTGCCAGTAGTCGACAAGGCACTGAAGCTTTCTTT.